This T cell receptor beta chain appears in the sequencing data of a study of T cell repertoires in cytomegalovirus infection. At the level of the study: It can be stated that public TCR beta signatures indicated CMV infection as well as a matching HLA type.

Study-wide points: Dominant in the ex vivo response were TCR beta clonotypes restricted by HLA-C and specific for CMV. Public TCR beta family frequency separated CMV-and-HLA carriers, including in an independent cohort.

This CDR3 comprises 15 residues. V trimming: 2 bases; J trimming: 7 bases; junction bases outside the gene matches: 6. Germline V gene sequence: CDR1 SEHNR, CDR2 FQNEAQ (reference sequence). Comments on this clonotype: Its antigen is as yet unknown.

TCRdb analysed the reads with MiXCR anew, one entry per CDR3 protein. The repertoire consists of hundreds of thousands of distinct CDR3 sequences, with about a sixth occurring once and the leading ten covering approximately 8%. The origin of this receptor is a human donor in good health (CMV status not recorded). Some clones in this sample may be carry-over from other donors' samples. Sequences were obtained from PBMCs. The genes are TRBV7-9 and TRBJ2-2; 8 nucleotides match TRBD2. CDR3 in amino acids: CASSLRRGVVGELFF. The CDR3 DNA is TGTGCCAGCAGCTTACGGCGGGGGGTGGTCGGGGAGCTGTTTTTT.